This T cell receptor (beta chain) was recovered during a study of blood T cell repertoires in COVID-19. For the study at large: From the United States, Italy and Spain came samples of acute and convalescent COVID-19. The analysed material was cDNA or gDNA that came from T cells, B-cell-depleted T cells, or PBMCs.

CDR3 length equals 16 residues. Germline CDR1 reads LNHDA; CDR2 reads SQIVND (reference sequence). V gave up 2 bases and J gave up 7 bases, with 21 bases separating them. As processed by the authors: Cell counts per sample came from amplifying reference gene primers. Data came from immunoSEQ multiplex PCR; TCRdb stores just in-frame clones and leaves some out. That table furnishes V, J and clone size, whereas the DNA furnished D and trimming. Of some 150,000 clones listed, 84% are singletons. Sequenced sample: peripheral blood. The chain joins TRBV19 to TRBJ2-7, with D maybe TRBD1 (5 bases). The clonotype was recovered from a man aged 40-49 years who had recovered from COVID-19. CDR3 sequence (DNA): TGTGCCAGTAGTATATCGTGGGCCCGACCTTCAGGGGAGCAGTACTTC. It specifies CASSISWARPSGEQYF.